These T cell receptor beta chains were read from a single sample in a study of cytomegalovirus exposure and HLA in healthy donors. Sequencing used immunoSEQ multiplex PCR; TCRdb keeps in-frame clones, though not all of them. Among around 170,000 clones listed, around four fifths were seen once. The specimen sequenced was PBMCs. Receptors originate from a woman aged 18-30 years in good health and CMV-seronegative. The CDR3 runs from the conserved cysteine through the conserved F or W. Fields, in order: J gene, D gene, V gene, CDR3 DNA, CDR3 protein. The D gene is left open where the match is weak.

TRBJ1-2,-,TRBV5-6,TGTGCCAGCAGCCCGCCCCTATCCTATGGCTACACCTTC,CASSPPLSYGYTF
TRBJ2-6,-,TRBV7-9,TGTGCCAGCAGCTTACCGGGGAGCTCTGGGGCCAACGTCCTGACTTTC,CASSLPGSSGANVLTF
TRBJ2-7,TRBD2,TRBV19,TGTGCCAGTAGTTTGGGACTAGCGAACTACGAGCAGTACTTC,CASSLGLANYEQYF
TRBJ2-4,-,TRBV15,TGTGCCACCAGCAGATACGCGACAGAGCTAAACATTCAGTACTTC,CATSRYATELNIQYF
TRBJ2-3,TRBD1,TRBV6-1,TGTGCCAGCAGTCCGGGACAGGGACCAGATACGCAGTATTTT,CASSPGQGPDTQYF
TRBJ1-2,-,TRBV10-3,TGTGCCATCAGGGATGTACAGGGAGACTATGGCTACACCTTC,CAIRDVQGDYGYTF
TRBJ2-1,TRBD1,TRBV4-1,TGCGCCAGCATGGACAGGGGGCGAGGGCTAGCGTCACTCAATGAGCAGTTCTTC,CASMDRGRGLASLNEQFF
TRBJ1-2,-,TRBV7-9,TGTGCCAGCAGCCCGTGGACAGAGAGCTACACCTTC,CASSPWTESYTF
TRBJ2-1,TRBD2,TRBV6-1,TGTGCCAGCAGTCCTGGGACTAGTCGATTAGGGCAGTTCTTC,CASSPGTSRLGQFF
TRBJ2-1,TRBD2,TRBV4-1,TGCGCCAGCAGCCAAGATATACAACTAGCGGGAGGGCCTGATGAGCAGTTCTTC,CASSQDIQLAGGPDEQFF
TRBJ2-5,-,TRBV4-1,TGCGCCAGCAGCCAAGGCCCTACCGAGACCCAGTACTTC,CASSQGPTETQYF
TRBJ2-7,-,TRBV30,TGTGCCTGGAGGGGCTATTCCAACGAGCAGTACTTC,CAWRGYSNEQYF
TRBJ1-2,TRBD1,TRBV18,TGTGCCAGCTCACCACCGGCAGGGGGACATGGCTACACCTTC,CASSPPAGGHGYTF
TRBJ2-3,-,TRBV14,TGTGCCAGCAGCCTATATGCGGGGCGCACAGATACGCAGTATTTT,CASSLYAGRTDTQYF
TRBJ1-2,TRBD1,TRBV9,TGTGCCAGCAGTCCTAACCGCGGGACAGGGGATGGCTACACCTTC,CASSPNRGTGDGYTF
TRBJ2-1,-,TRBV7-3,TGTGCCAGCAGCCTAAGGGGCAGCTACAATGAGCAGTTCTTC,CASSLRGSYNEQFF
TRBJ2-7,-,TRBV6-1,TGTGCCAGCAGTGACTACAGCTCCTACGAGCAGTACTTC,CASSDYSSYEQYF
TRBJ2-7,TRBD2,TRBV27,TGTGCCAGCAGTAGCCCCGGACTAGCGGGGTACTACGAGCAGTACTTC,CASSSPGLAGYYEQYF
TRBJ2-2,TRBD2,TRBV10-3,TGTGCCATCAGTGAGTTCGGGGGGGACACCGGGGAGCTGTTTTTT,CAISEFGGDTGELFF
TRBJ1-1,-,TRBV5-8,TGTGCCAGCAGTGTGGACAGTTTGAACACTGAAGCTTTCTTT,CASSVDSLNTEAFF
TRBJ2-1,-,TRBV9,TGTGCCAGCAGCGTGGAGGGACTTTACAATGAGCAGTTCTTC,CASSVEGLYNEQFF
TRBJ2-2,TRBD2,TRBV29-1,TGCAGCGTTGGGGCGGGAGTCCCCGGGGAGCTGTTTTTT,CSVGAGVPGELFF
TRBJ2-7,TRBD1,TRBV2,TGTGCCAGCAGTGAAGAGAGACAGGGCCACTACGAGCAGTACTTC,CASSEERQGHYEQYF